These 26 T cell receptor beta chains share one sample of origin, sequenced in a study of T cells after yellow fever vaccination. Using its own MiXCR run on the 5' RACE reads, TCRdb lists one record per CDR3 protein. This table has some 560,000 distinct CDR3 sequences, about a sixth appearing once. Specimen: PBMCs, collected about 5 days after the first yellow fever vaccination. All receptors derive from a man in his late teens or twenties who received the YFV17D yellow fever vaccine.

This clonotype was counted between two and nine times. The chain carries TRBV7-2 and TRBJ2-7; 7 bases match TRBD1. Trimming cost V 5 bases and J 7 bases; bases outside gene matches: 11. The V gene's germline CDR1 is SGHTA and CDR2 FQGNSA. This CDR3 spans 14 amino acids. This chain's CDR3 is CASSGLGQAREQYF. DNA of the CDR3: TGTGCCAGCAGCGGCCTCGGACAGGCGAGGGAGCAGTACTTC.

This clonotype was seen more than once but under ten times. The chain couples TRBV20-1 to TRBJ1-2; D is ambiguous. The germline V gene encodes CDR1 DFQATT and CDR2 SNEGSKA (reference sequence). This CDR3 has 13 residues. The V gene lost 1 base and the J gene lost 4 bases, with 10 bases spanning the gap. CDR3 bases: TGCAGTGCTAGAGTAAGGGCCTTCTATGGCTACACCTTC. Protein product: CSARVRAFYGYTF.

This clonotype was seen a few times. V is TRBV4-1 and J is TRBJ1-5; TRBD1 might be the D (5 bases). The CDR3 runs 14 residues. CDR1 and CDR2 (germline): MGHRA, YSYEKL. V shed 4 bases and J shed 6 bases, with 13 bases lying between them. The DNA for the CDR3 is TGCGCCAGCAGCCCCCCCCAGGGTAGTCAGCCCCAGCATTTT. It specifies CASSPPQGSQPQHF.

The V and J genes are TRBV12-3 or TRBV12-4 and TRBJ2-1; a possible D gene is TRBD1 (6 bases). V shed 4 bases and J shed 0 bases, with 10 bases lying between them. The CDR3 is made up of 15 amino acids. Here the CDR3 DNA reads TGTGCCAGCAGTTCCTGGACAGACTCCTACAATGAGCAGTTCTTC. Translating gives CASSSWTDSYNEQFF.

In this sample, this clonotype turned up a few times. The chain has TRBV12-3 or TRBV12-4 and TRBJ1-1, with D hard to call. V was clipped by 3 bases and J by 1 base, with 9 bases between them. This CDR3 region has 14 residues. This chain's CDR3 is CASSFWQENTEAFF. CDR3 bases: TGTGCCAGCAGTTTTTGGCAGGAGAACACTGAAGCTTTCTTT.

This clonotype was recorded a few times. This chain uses TRBV6-2 or TRBV6-3 with TRBJ2-7; 10 positions agree with TRBD1. CDR3 length: 15 amino acids. Per the germline V gene, CDR1 is MNHEY and CDR2 is SVGEGT. Trimming took 6 bases from V and 0 from J; bases not matched to a gene: 5. CDR3 region: CASRKGQGNSYEQYF. The DNA for the CDR3 is TGTGCCAGCAGGAAGGGACAGGGGAACTCCTACGAGCAGTACTTC.

Only a few counts were recorded for this clonotype. The chain is built from TRBV29-1 and TRBJ2-7, with unresolved D. This CDR3 is 12 amino acids long. V was clipped by 4 bases and J by 3 bases, with 10 bases between them. Per germline, CDR1 SQVTM and CDR2 ANQGSEA. The CDR3 loop reads CSVVASGYEQYF. In DNA, the CDR3 is TGCAGCGTTGTGGCTTCGGGCTACGAGCAGTACTTC.

The chain carries TRBV3-1 and TRBJ2-7, with unresolved D. CDR3 size: 14 residues. Germline lookup yields CDR1 LGHDT and CDR2 YNNKEL (reference sequence). Trimming took off 0 bases at V and 4 bases at J, with 10 bases between the two ends. CDR3 loop: CASSQDPFAYEQYV. In nucleotides, the CDR3 is TGTGCCAGCAGCCAAGATCCCTTTGCATACGAGCAGTACGTC.

This clonotype was found a few times. The chain employs TRBV5-1 and TRBJ1-3; a weak D match, TRBD1 (5 bases). Germline assignment: CDR1 SGHRS and CDR2 YFSETQ. V lost 2 bases and J lost 4, with 13 bases in between. CDR3 length: 15 amino acids. CDR3 protein: CASSFAGGEGNTIYF. In DNA, the CDR3 is TGCGCCAGCAGCTTTGCCGGGGGGGAAGGAAACACCATATATTTT.

The chain employs TRBV20-1 and TRBJ2-2; D gene uncertain. Germline-derived CDR1 and CDR2 are DFQATT and SNEGSKA (reference sequence). V shed 5 bases and J shed 3 bases, with 7 bases lying between them. The CDR3 has 12 amino acids. CDR3 residues: CSAFRYTGELFF. The CDR3 nucleotides read TGCAGTGCTTTTAGATACACCGGGGAGCTGTTTTTT.

The genes are TRBV9 and TRBJ2-3; TRBD2 matches at 7 bases. V lost 3 bases, J lost 2 bases, and 6 bases stayed unmatched. CDR1 SGDLS and CDR2 YYNGEE come from the germline V gene. The CDR3 is made up of 15 amino acids. CDR3 amino acids: CASSDRGEPTDTQYF. The CDR3 DNA sequence: TGTGCCAGCAGCGACCGGGGGGAACCCACAGATACGCAGTATTTT.

The chain has TRBV4-1 and TRBJ1-3; D is perhaps TRBD1 (5 bases). CDR3 size: 15 residues. From germline, CDR1 is MGHRA and CDR2 YSYEKL. Trimming stripped 6 bases from V and 2 bases from J, with 14 bases between. CDR3 in amino acids: CASRPIGETGNTIYF. The CDR3 nucleotides read TGCGCCAGCAGACCGATAGGGGAAACTGGAAACACCATATATTTT.

This clonotype was seen repeatedly, ten times or more. The chain's CDR3 is CASSVPQGEGTEAFF. CDR3 coding DNA: TGCGCCAGCAGCGTACCACAGGGAGAGGGCACTGAAGCTTTCTTT. This sequence joins TRBV5-1 and TRBJ1-1; D possibly corresponds to TRBD1 (6 bases). Trimming took 4 bases from V and 4 from J, leaving 17 bases between them. Germline loops: CDR1 SGHRS, CDR2 YFSETQ. The CDR3 is made up of 15 amino acids.

V is TRBV3-1 and J is TRBJ2-3, with 12 bases fitting TRBD2. The V gene end was trimmed by 5 bases and the J gene end by 4 bases; junction bases not matched to a gene: 10. The CDR3 totals 17 residues. Germline CDR1 LGHDT, CDR2 YNNKEL (reference sequence). CDR3 sequence reads: CASSARLAGGPADTQYF. The CDR3 DNA sequence: TGTGCCAGCAGCGCCCGCCTAGCGGGGGGGCCGGCAGATACGCAGTATTTT.

The chain uses TRBV7-9 and TRBJ1-5; D remains unclear. V gave up 0 bases and J gave up 5 bases, with 8 bases separating them. This CDR3 has 14 amino acids. Germline V gene data show CDR1 as SEHNR and CDR2 as FQNEAQ (reference sequence). The CDR3 sequence: CASSLALPDQPQHF. As DNA, the CDR3 is TGTGCCAGCAGCTTAGCCCTTCCGGATCAGCCCCAGCATTTT.

This clonotype was observed once. The chain carries TRBV30 and TRBJ1-6; D unclear. Germline V gene sequence: CDR1 GTSNPN, CDR2 SVGIG (reference sequence). V was clipped by 2 bases and J by 4 bases, with 9 bases between them. The CDR3 contains 14 residues. As DNA, the CDR3 is TGTGCCTGGAGTCACCTCCCTTATAATTCACCCCTCCACTTT. Translating it yields CAWSHLPYNSPLHF.

This clonotype occurred a few times. The chain couples TRBV9 to TRBJ2-2; possibly TRBD1 for D (5 bases). From germline, CDR1 is SGDLS and CDR2 YYNGEE. CDR3 length equals 14 residues. Trimming pared 3 bases from V and 2 bases from J, leaving 8 bases between. This CDR3 reads CASSGTLNTGELFF. CDR3 bases: TGTGCCAGCAGCGGGACACTCAACACCGGGGAGCTGTTTTTT.

This chain connects TRBV23-1 to TRBJ2-2, with 9 bases that match TRBD1. Being an ORF, TRBV23-1 has a function that is uncertain. J was trimmed by 5 bases and V by 4 bases; bases with no gene match: 11. The CDR3 spans 17 residues. CDR3 protein: CASSRNPGTGTTGELFF. CDR3 bases: TGCGCCAGCAGTCGCAATCCCGGGACAGGGACGACCGGGGAGCTGTTTTTT.

The V and J genes are TRBV5-1 and TRBJ2-3; 9 positions agree with TRBD2. The CDR3 runs to 17 residues. After removal of 0 bases from V and 6 bases from J, the junction contained 11 bases not matched to a gene. CDR1 is SGHRS, CDR2 YFSETQ, per germline. CDR3 bases: TGCGCCAGCAGCTTGGGGCTAGCGGGGAGGATGGTTGATACGCAGTATTTT. Its translation is CASSLGLAGRMVDTQYF.

This clonotype was observed a few times. V usage is TRBV4-3 and J usage is TRBJ1-5, with a possible D match to TRBD1 (6 bases). The germline V gene encodes CDR1 LGHNA and CDR2 YSLEER. The CDR3 extends over 16 amino acids. The V and J ends lost 6 bases and 0 bases respectively, with 15 bases between them. The CDR3 DNA reads TGCGCCAGCAGTCCGGACAGACTCAATAGCAATCAGCCCCAGCATTTT. This gives the protein CASSPDRLNSNQPQHF.

This clonotype was counted only a few times. The CDR3 nucleotides read TGTGCCAGCAGCGTTCGACTAGCGGGGGGGCTCGGGGAGCTGTTTTTT. Protein: CASSVRLAGGLGELFF. This sequence joins TRBV9 and TRBJ2-2; 14 bases align to TRBD2. CDR1 is SGDLS, CDR2 YYNGEE, per germline. The CDR3 totals 16 residues. The junction had 4 bases not matched to a gene; V was cut back by 2 bases and J by 7 bases.

J is TRBJ2-4 and V is TRBV18; a possible D gene is TRBD1 (5 bases). CDR1 KGHSH and CDR2 LQKENI come from the germline V gene. The CDR3 runs to 14 residues. Trimming left V 1 base short and J 9 bases short, with 13 bases between. CDR3 nucleotides: TGTGCCAGCTCACCACAAGACAGTAGAAGCATTCAGTACTTC. Amino acid sequence: CASSPQDSRSIQYF.

This clonotype was counted a few times. The V call is TRBV15, the J call TRBJ2-5; weak D call: TRBD1 (6 bases). Germline V CDR1 and CDR2: LNHNV, YYDKDF (reference sequence). V shed 0 bases and J shed 2 bases, with 10 bases lying between them. CDR3 size: 15 residues. CDR3 DNA sequence: TGTGCCACCAGCAGAGAAGTGACAGGACAAGAGACCCAGTACTTC. This encodes CATSREVTGQETQYF.

The CDR3: CASSVGPGSEQFF. The CDR3 region has the DNA TGTGCCAGCAGTGTAGGACCAGGGAGTGAGCAGTTCTTC. The chain uses TRBV6-6 and TRBJ2-1; perhaps D is TRBD1 or TRBD2 (5 bases each). The length of the CDR3 is 13 residues. Germline V gene sequence: CDR1 MNHNY, CDR2 SVGAGI (reference sequence). V dropped 5 bases and J dropped 9 bases, with 14 bases sitting between them.

There are a few counts of this clonotype. The chain uses TRBV18 and TRBJ2-5, with D maybe TRBD1 (6 bases). From germline, CDR1 is KGHSH and CDR2 LQKENI. CDR3 length: 13 amino acids. V was pared by 3 bases and J by 4 bases, with 9 bases between. The CDR3 sequence: CASSPVQGETQYF. The CDR3 nucleotides are TGTGCCAGCTCACCGGTACAGGGAGAGACCCAGTACTTC.

The chain employs TRBV11-2 and TRBJ2-5; D might be TRBD2 (6 bases). V shed 0 bases and J shed 3 bases, with 14 bases lying between them. The V gene's germline CDR1 is SGHAT and CDR2 FQNNGV. The length of the CDR3 is 16 residues. The CDR3 DNA reads TGTGCCAGCAGCTTAGAGGGGCAGGGACTGGAAGAGACCCAGTACTTC. Protein: CASSLEGQGLEETQYF.